The 14 T cell receptor beta chains below were found in one sample sequenced in a study of technical replicates of blood from several donors. Sequencing used immunoSEQ multiplex PCR; TCRdb keeps in-frame clones, though not all of them. The sample lists some 12,000 clones, around 96% seen once, with 7.2% in the top ten. Sequenced material: PBMCs. The receptors shown here come from a human donor in good health.

The chain uses TRBV28 and TRBJ2-1, with 9 bases identical to TRBD1. This CDR3 is 14 amino acids long. With V trimmed by 6 bases and J by 15 bases, 15 bases remained unmatched. Germline V CDR1 and CDR2: MDHEN, SYDVKM. The CDR3 spells CASSLSPMGQGRFF. Written as DNA, the CDR3 is TGTGCCAGCAGCCTTTCCCCGATGGGACAGGGTCGGTTCTTC.

Only one count was recorded for this clone. The V gene is TRBV6-1, the J gene TRBJ1-5, with a possible D match to TRBD1 (6 bases). Germline CDR1 MNHNS, CDR2 SASEGT. V lost 4 bases, J lost 10 bases, and 14 bases lay in between. CDR3 length equals 13 residues. The CDR3 loop is CASSGGGGRPQHF. CDR3 in DNA: TGTGCCAGCAGTGGAGGGGGGGGCCGTCCCCAGCATTTT.

This chain's CDR3 is CAWSVGGDTQYF. CDR3 nucleotides: TGTGCCTGGAGTGTAGGGGGAGATACGCAGTATTTT. This sequence joins TRBV30 and TRBJ2-3, with D possibly being TRBD1 (6 bases). The CDR3 has 12 amino acids. Germline-derived CDR1 and CDR2 are GTSNPN and SVGIG (reference sequence). Trimming took 0 bases from V and 5 from J, leaving 6 bases between them. Full variable domain (remainder filled in from reference TRBV30 and TRBJ2-3): SQTIHQWPATLVQPVGSPLSLECTVEGTSNPNLYWYRQAAGRGLQLLFYSVGIGQISSEVPQNLSASRPQDRQFILSSKKLLLSDSGFYLCAWSVGGDTQYFGPGTRLTVL.

This sequence joins TRBV2 and TRBJ2-5, with TRBD2 matching 13 bases. V shed 1 base, J shed 4 bases, and the junction held 3 bases outside the gene matches. CDR1 SNHLY and CDR2 FYNNEI come from the germline V gene. The CDR3 covers 16 residues. CDR3 sequence (DNA): TGTGCCAGCAGTGAAGAGGGACTAGCGGGAACAGAGACCCAGTACTTC. Translated, it gives CASSEEGLAGTETQYF.

The chain is built from TRBV30 and TRBJ1-1, with no clear D. Germline V gives CDR1 GTSNPN, CDR2 SVGIG (reference sequence). V dropped 0 bases and J dropped 1 base, with 6 bases sitting between them. The CDR3 runs to 13 residues. CDR3 DNA sequence: TGTGCCTGGAGTGTACAGAAGAACACTGAAGCTTTCTTT. This gives the protein CAWSVQKNTEAFF.

The gene calls are TRBV7-8 and TRBJ1-5; 8 nucleotides match TRBD1. The CDR3 covers 13 residues. V shed 3 bases and J 7 bases; nucleotides not matched to a gene: 2. Germline assignment: CDR1 SGHVS and CDR2 FQNEAQ. In DNA form, the CDR3 reads TGTGCCAGCAGCTTTGGACAGGGCCAGCCCCAGCATTTT. Translation gives CASSFGQGQPQHF.

The chain uses TRBV2 and TRBJ1-1; a possible D gene is TRBD1 (5 bases). The CDR3 length is 14 residues. CDR1 is SNHLY, CDR2 FYNNEI, per germline. V lost 6 bases to trimming and J lost 1 base, with 12 bases between them. CDR3 DNA: TGTGCCAGCAGCGTTGACAGAACGAACACTGAAGCTTTCTTT. It specifies CASSVDRTNTEAFF.

The genes are TRBV29-1 and TRBJ2-1, with 8 bases that match TRBD2. V trimming: 4 bases; J trimming: 9 bases; junction bases outside the gene matches: 5. The germline V gene encodes CDR1 SQVTM and CDR2 ANQGSEA. This CDR3 has 12 residues. Here the CDR3 DNA reads TGCAGCGTTGGTCGGGAGGGCCGTGAGCAGTTCTTC. Its translation: CSVGREGREQFF.

This CDR3 reads CASSFPTTQLGYTF. DNA for the CDR3: TGTGCCAGCAGTTTCCCGACTACCCAGTTAGGCTACACCTTC. The chain recombines TRBV28 with TRBJ1-2; the D is unclear. Germline V gene lookup returns CDR1 MDHEN and CDR2 SYDVKM. The CDR3 runs 14 residues. V dropped 3 bases and J dropped 8 bases, with 16 bases sitting between them.

This chain joins TRBV7-2 and TRBJ1-2, with 12 bases lining up with TRBD1. This CDR3 spans 15 amino acids. Germline loops: CDR1 SGHTA, CDR2 FQGNSA. V was pared by 5 bases and J by 5 bases, with 6 bases of the junction left unmatched. The CDR3 DNA reads as TGTGCCAGCAGCCCCGGGACAGGGGGCCGTTATGGCTACACCTTC. It codes for CASSPGTGGRYGYTF. Together with reference TRBV7-2 and TRBJ1-2, the CDR3 gives the full variable domain: GAGVSQSPSNKVTEKGKDVELRCDPISGHTALYWYRQSLGQGLEFLIYFQGNSAPDKSGLPSDRFSAERTGGSVSTLTIQRTQQEDSAVYLCASSPGTGGRYGYTFGSGTRLTVV.

This clone appeared once. The rearrangement joins TRBV5-4 to TRBJ1-2; D gene uncertain. The CDR3 consists of 16 residues. The V gene's germline CDR1 is SGHNT and CDR2 YYREEE (reference sequence). V was shortened by 0 bases and J by 4 bases, with 16 bases between the two germline ends. The DNA for the CDR3 is TGTGCCAGCAGCTTGGGAGATCCGGTCGGTACCTATGGCTACACCTTC. Encoded protein: CASSLGDPVGTYGYTF.

This clone was recorded once. The genes are TRBV5-4 and TRBJ2-2; D might be TRBD2 (5 bases). Trimming took 5 bases from V and 1 from J, leaving 9 bases between them. Germline V gives CDR1 SGHNT, CDR2 YYREEE (reference sequence). The CDR3 is 14 residues long. CDR3 sequence reads: CASRTGKNTGELFF. The DNA of the CDR3 is TGTGCCAGCAGAACCGGGAAGAACACCGGGGAGCTGTTTTTT.

The chain employs TRBV28 and TRBJ1-1, with D tentatively TRBD1 (6 bases). The CDR3 has 14 amino acids. Per the germline V gene, CDR1 is MDHEN and CDR2 is SYDVKM. Trimming removed 6 bases from V and 0 bases from J, with 11 bases in between. The CDR3 region is CASRVGQLNTEAFF. The CDR3 DNA reads TGTGCCAGCAGGGTTGGACAGCTGAACACTGAAGCTTTCTTT.

The chain uses TRBV11-3 and TRBJ2-1, with 8 positions matching TRBD2. Germline V gene sequence: CDR1 SGHNT, CDR2 YENEEA. This CDR3 has 15 amino acids. The ends lost 0 bases at V and 7 bases at J; junction bases unmatched: 5. The CDR3 DNA follows: TGTGCCAGCAGCTTAGATGAGGGCGGGAGGAATGAGCAGTTCTTC. This gives the protein CASSLDEGGRNEQFF.